The clone carrying this T cell receptor (beta chain) has a handful of counts. Profiled with immunoSEQ multiplex PCR; TCRdb holds only in-frame clones, not every one. The sample lists under 110,000 clones; around 90% were seen once. This sample is part of a study of T cell changes during pregnancy in multiple sclerosis. The sequence was obtained from a female donor with multiple sclerosis, enrolled in a pregnancy study. Sequences were derived from peripheral blood, sampled before pregnancy.

The CDR3 sequence is CASSVDQGQYGYTF. The CDR3 DNA reads as TGTGCCAGCAGCGTAGATCAGGGGCAATATGGCTACACCTTC. The chain employs TRBV9 and TRBJ1-2, with a weak D call TRBD1 (6 bases). The CDR3 is made up of 14 amino acids. V was clipped by 0 bases and J by 5 bases, with 11 bases between them. Germline CDR1 SGDLS, CDR2 YYNGEE.